One and the same sample provided the 8 T cell receptor beta chains below, sequenced in a study of blood T cells in healthy people across ages. Next came a second PCR, run for roughly 6 to 11 cycles, which used a sample-barcoded 5' primer along with a J-beta primer mix. TCRdb ran MiXCR on the 5' RACE reads and lists one entry per CDR3 protein. The sample has some 1.8 million distinct CDR3 sequences, 35% to 50% seen once; the top ten hold about 23%. The sequencing input was blood. Every receptor here comes from a human donor in good health.

V gene TRBV9 combines with J gene TRBJ2-1; 8 nucleotides align to TRBD2. The germline gives CDR1 SGDLS, CDR2 YYNGEE. V was pared by 2 bases and J by 3 bases, with 7 bases of the junction left unmatched. CDR3 size: 16 residues. The CDR3: CASSVTGGEGYNEQFF. The CDR3 DNA reads TGTGCCAGCAGCGTCACGGGAGGGGAAGGCTACAATGAGCAGTTCTTC. Based on the CDR3 plus reference TRBV9 and TRBJ2-1, the full variable domain is DSGVTQTPKHLITATGQRVTLRCSPRSGDLSVYWYQQSLDQGLQFLIQYYNGEERAKGNILERFSAQQFPDLHSELNLSSLELGDSALYFCASSVTGGEGYNEQFFGPGTRLTVL.

This clonotype was found a few times. The chain carries TRBV4-3 and TRBJ2-3; 9 bases map to TRBD2. The germline CDR1 and CDR2 sequences are LGHNA and YSLEER. The length of the CDR3 is 17 residues. V shed 0 bases and J 2 bases; nucleotides not matched to a gene: 6. The CDR3 sequence is CASSQDVSGGFTDTQYF. The DNA of the CDR3 is TGCGCCAGCAGCCAAGATGTGAGCGGGGGGTTCACAGATACGCAGTATTTT.

This clonotype has a handful of counts. The chain employs TRBV2 and TRBJ2-1; 8 nucleotides agree with TRBD2. Trimming took 6 bases from V and 9 from J; bases not matched to a gene: 7. Germline values: CDR1 SNHLY, CDR2 FYNNEI. CDR3 size: 13 residues. DNA of the CDR3: TGTGCCAGCAGCGGGGGGGGACTGACTGAGCAGTTCTTC. Its protein is CASSGGGLTEQFF.

DNA of the CDR3: TGCAGCGTTGTACTACTCCTTGGGTCGAGTGAAGCTTTCTTT. Translated, it gives CSVVLLLGSSEAFF. The gene calls are TRBV29-1 and TRBJ1-1; D ambiguous. The CDR3 loop spans 14 amino acids. The germline CDR1 and CDR2 sequences are SQVTM and ANQGSEA. V lost 4 bases, J lost 7 bases, and 19 bases lay in between.

The V call is TRBV28, the J call TRBJ2-5; 10 positions agree with TRBD2. Gene TRBJ2-7 matches the end of the DNA better, so the J call may be wrong. Germline V gene data show CDR1 as MDHEN and CDR2 as SYDVKM. The CDR3 is 14 residues long. The DNA for the CDR3 is TGTGCCAGCAGTTTTCCGGGACTAGCGTACGAGCAGTACTTC. Translated, it gives CASSFPGLAYEQYF.

This clonotype was picked up one time. The V call is TRBV18, the J call TRBJ2-5; D unclear. Matching the DNA end better, TRBJ2-7 makes the J call doubtful. The CDR3 spans 14 residues. CDR1 and CDR2 from the germline V gene are KGHSH and LQKENI. CDR3 amino acids: CASSPQSINYEQYF. CDR3 DNA sequence: TGTGCCAGCTCACCACAGTCAATCAACTACGAGCAGTACTTC.

V usage is TRBV5-6 and J usage is TRBJ2-5; the D gene could be TRBD1 or TRBD2 (5 bases each). V was shortened by 5 bases and J by 0 bases, with 11 bases between the two germline ends. Germline CDR1 SGHDT, CDR2 YYEEEE. The CDR3 covers 14 residues. Written as DNA, the CDR3 is TGTGCCAGCAGGGAAGGGACGTACCAAGAGACCCAGTACTTC. Its translation is CASREGTYQETQYF.

This clonotype was counted between two and nine times. The chain has TRBV12-3 or TRBV12-4 and TRBJ1-1; 7 bases match TRBD1. Trimming at V came to 8 bases and at J to 1 base, leaving 16 bases not matched to a gene. The CDR3 covers 17 residues. This chain's CDR3 is CASVITGAFFPNTEAFF. CDR3 nucleotides: TGTGCCAGCGTAATAACAGGGGCGTTCTTCCCGAACACTGAAGCTTTCTTT.